This TCR beta chain originates from a study of identical twins. CDR1 and CDR2 (germline): SQVTM, ANQGSEA. Trimming removed 4 bases at V and 8 bases at J, with 8 bases between. The length of the CDR3 is 11 residues. Template switching supplied a universal primer site; unique molecular identifiers were carried on the cDNA. TCRdb used MiXCR to reprocess the 5' RACE reads, holding one entry per CDR3 protein. The sample lists just under 650,000 distinct CDR3 sequences, under 8.5% occurring once. This clonotype occurred many times. The target antigen is unknown. General observations from the study: With abundant cord blood beta clonotypes, insertions were fewer; memory repertoires showed no such pattern. Out-of-frame alpha sequences common to twins exhibited an excess of low generation probability.

Separately, the same data were catalogued under a study of yellow fever vaccine responses in identical twins. Per that study: Twins showed a vaccine T cell response that reportedly seemed partly convergent, partly personalized.

V gene TRBV29-1 combines with J gene TRBJ2-2; D is perhaps TRBD2 (5 bases). This clonotype originated in a woman aged 18-29 years in good health. Sequenced input: PBMCs. The CDR3 sequence: CSVGGMGELFF. CDR3 nucleotides: TGCAGCGTTGGAGGGATGGGGGAGCTGTTTTTT.